The next 3 T cell receptor beta chains were all read from a single sample in a study of blood T cell repertoires in COVID-19. Clones were read by immunoSEQ multiplex PCR, and TCRdb kept only the in-frame ones, dropping some. The data contain 150,000 to 200,000 clones, around 93% of them singletons. Source material: peripheral blood. These receptors came from a man younger than 45 with COVID-19, enrolled during active disease.

The chain carries TRBV12-3 or TRBV12-4 and TRBJ1-2; weak D call: TRBD1 (5 bases). This CDR3 region has 13 residues. Trimming shortened V by 3 bases and J by 4 bases, and 9 bases separated the two germline ends. The CDR3: CASSLETAYGYTF. DNA for the CDR3: TGTGCCAGCAGTTTGGAGACAGCCTATGGCTACACCTTC.

The CDR3 here is CASNLLDNSPLHF. CDR3 bases: TGTGCCAGCAACCTACTAGATAATTCACCCCTCCACTTT. The V gene is TRBV7-9, the J gene TRBJ1-6, with no clear D. V dropped 7 bases and J dropped 5 bases, with 9 bases sitting between them. From germline, CDR1 is SEHNR and CDR2 FQNEAQ (reference sequence). This CDR3 spans 13 amino acids. The variable domain in full, completed from reference TRBV7-9 and TRBJ1-6, reads DTGVSQNPRHKITKRGQNVTFRCDPISEHNRLYWYRQTLGQGPEFLTYFQNEAQLEKSRLLSDRFSAERPKGSFSTLEIQRTEQGDSAMYLCASNLLDNSPLHFGNGTRLTVT.

As to this clone: The sample contains more than one DNA sequence encoding this CDR3. V and J are TRBV6-5 and TRBJ1-2; 10 bases fit TRBD1. The CDR3 has 13 residues. V was clipped by 6 bases and J by 4 bases; unmatched bases: 2. Germline lookup yields CDR1 MNHEY and CDR2 SVGAGI. CDR3 bases: TGTGCCAGCAGGACAGGGGGCGGCTATGGCTACACCTTC. Translating gives CASRTGGGYGYTF.